This T cell receptor (beta chain) was recorded in a study of CD8+ T cells in alopecia areata. To note about this clone: Other nucleotide sequences in the sample specify the same CDR3.

RNA was extracted and reverse transcribed into cDNA as the sequencing template. Method: immunoSEQ multiplex PCR; TCRdb's copy keeps in-frame clones and lacks some. The data contain over 100,000 clones, around 49% of them seen just once; the ten biggest clones take up roughly a sixth. Germline V gives CDR1 SGHDT, CDR2 YYEEEE. Deletions cut 4 bases from V and 1 base from J, with 5 bases between. This CDR3 is built from 12 residues. The gene calls are TRBV5-6 and TRBJ1-1; D gene unclear. The sequence came from a human donor with alopecia areata. The sample here was CD8+ T cells sorted from blood, taken at week 0. As DNA, the CDR3 is TGTGCCAGCAGCGCCGAGAACACTGAAGCTTTCTTT. This translates into CASSAENTEAFF. Full variable domain (outside the CDR3, taken from reference TRBV5-6 and TRBJ1-1): DAGVTQSPTHLIKTRGQQVTLRCSPKSGHDTVSWYQQALGQGPQFIFQYYEEEERQRGNFPDRFSGHQFPNYSSELNVNALLLGDSALYLCASSAENTEAFFGQGTRLTVV.